Each of the 29 T cell receptor beta chains below was sequenced from the same sample in a study of blood T cell repertoires in COVID-19. The repertoire was sequenced with immunoSEQ multiplex PCR; TCRdb's copy has only in-frame clones and lacks some. In the table there are approximately 230,000 clones, around 86% of which are singletons. The source material was PBMCs or T cells enriched from blood (not recorded which). These receptors all stem from a man younger than 35 who had recovered from COVID-19.

In its sample, this clone was seen once. The V gene is TRBV18, the J gene TRBJ2-5, with 8 nucleotides matching TRBD1. With 1 base clipped from V and 5 bases from J, the junction kept 6 bases outside the gene matches. Germline lookup yields CDR1 KGHSH and CDR2 LQKENI. The CDR3 loop spans 15 amino acids. The CDR3 DNA sequence: TGTGCCAGCTCACCACGCGGACAGGGTGGGGAGACCCAGTACTTC. Protein product: CASSPRGQGGETQYF. The full variable domain, in which reference TRBV18 and TRBJ2-5 provide the parts outside the CDR3, is NAGVMQNPRHLVRRRGQEARLRCSPMKGHSHVYWYRQLPEEGLKFMVYLQKENIIDESGMPKERFSAEFPKEGPSILRIQQVVRGDSAAYFCASSPRGQGGETQYFGPGTRLLVL.

The chain recombines TRBV7-9 with TRBJ2-3, with 10 bases that match TRBD1. V lost 5 bases and J lost 5; bases outside the gene matches: 10. The V gene's germline CDR1 is SEHNR and CDR2 FQNEAQ (reference sequence). This CDR3 has 16 residues. CDR3 bases: TGTGCCAGCAGCCCCTACGGGACAGGGGTGGGAGATACGCAGTATTTT. Translating gives CASSPYGTGVGDTQYF.

This chain joins TRBV19 and TRBJ1-3, with D maybe TRBD1 (6 bases). The CDR3 sequence is 17 residues long. V lost 7 bases and J 0 bases, leaving 19 bases between the germline ends. The germline V gene encodes CDR1 LNHDA and CDR2 SQIVND (reference sequence). The CDR3 DNA reads TGTGCCAGTATTGGGGCATCCGGGACACTCTCTGGAAACACCATATATTTT. Protein product: CASIGASGTLSGNTIYF.

The chain couples TRBV7-6 to TRBJ2-2; 8 bases fit TRBD1. With 5 bases clipped from V and 5 bases from J, the junction kept 10 bases outside the gene matches. CDR1 and CDR2 (germline): SGHVS, FNYEAQ. The CDR3 runs 16 residues. Written as DNA, the CDR3 is TGTGCCAGCAGCCCTGGACAGGGAGGAAGGACCGGGGAGCTGTTTTTT. Protein product: CASSPGQGGRTGELFF.

The rearrangement links TRBV24-1 to TRBJ1-4, with a weak D call TRBD1 (6 bases). CDR3 length: 16 residues. Per germline, CDR1 KGHDR and CDR2 SFDVKD. Trimming pared 2 bases from V and 7 bases from J, leaving 16 bases between. The CDR3 protein is CATSDSGRGAAEKLFF. CDR3 DNA sequence: TGTGCCACCAGTGATTCGGGCAGGGGAGCGGCTGAAAAACTGTTTTTT.

This clone appeared a few times. The V and J genes are TRBV2 and TRBJ1-3, with D maybe TRBD1 (5 bases). Germline CDR1 and CDR2: SNHLY and FYNNEI. Trimming stripped 2 bases from V and 4 bases from J, with 9 bases between. The CDR3 is 14 amino acids. CDR3 nucleotides: TGTGCCAGCAGTGAAACCCAGGGAGGAAACACCATATATTTT. As protein: CASSETQGGNTIYF.

This clone was recorded once. The chain links TRBV7-2 to TRBJ2-2; 8 bases agree with TRBD2. The CDR3 is 15 residues long. The V gene's germline CDR1 is SGHTA and CDR2 FQGNSA. V lost 3 bases, J lost 5 bases, and 5 bases stayed unmatched. This CDR3 is CASSFSGGRTGELFF. Here the CDR3 DNA reads TGTGCCAGCAGCTTCTCGGGGGGGCGGACCGGGGAGCTGTTTTTT.

Here the CDR3 DNA reads TGTGCCAGCAGCGTAGAGCCCTTCTACGAGCAGTACTTC. This translates into CASSVEPFYEQYF. The J gene is TRBJ2-7, the V gene TRBV9; the D is unclear. Germline CDR1 is SGDLS and CDR2 is YYNGEE. V was cut by 0 bases and J by 3 bases, with 7 bases left in between. CDR3 length: 13 residues.

The chain combines TRBV30 with TRBJ1-2; TRBD1 agrees at 7 bases. The CDR3 contains 13 residues. The J segment lost 10 bases and the V segment lost 3 bases, leaving 11 bases of the junction unmatched. CDR1 is GTSNPN, CDR2 SVGIG, per germline (reference sequence). CDR3 nucleotides: TGTGCCTGGAGCTTGGTCACAGGGGTAGACTACACCTTC. Residues: CAWSLVTGVDYTF.

The gene calls are TRBV5-1 and TRBJ2-7; 9 bases agree with TRBD1. This CDR3 is 18 amino acids long. The ends lost 0 bases at V and 3 bases at J; junction bases unmatched: 13. From germline, CDR1 is SGHRS and CDR2 YFSETQ. This CDR3 is CASSLEGTGRRRVYEQYF. CDR3 DNA sequence: TGCGCCAGCAGCTTGGAGGGGACAGGGCGCCGGAGGGTCTACGAGCAGTACTTC.

The genes are TRBV10-1 and TRBJ2-2; D not resolved. The germline V gene encodes CDR1 WNHNN and CDR2 SYGVQD (reference sequence). The V end lost 5 bases, the J end lost 4 bases, and 11 bases lay between the germline ends. CDR3 length: 14 residues. CDR3 bases: TGCGCCAGCAGTCCCAATCAGGCCACCGGGGAGCTGTTTTTT. Translation: CASSPNQATGELFF.

The chain is built from TRBV14 and TRBJ2-5, with 9 bases aligning to TRBD1. CDR3 length: 12 amino acids. Trimming cost V 5 bases and J 7 bases; bases outside gene matches: 2. Germline CDR1 SGHDN, CDR2 FVKESK. CDR3 sequence (DNA): TGTGCCAGCAGCGGGACAGGGCGGACCCAGTACTTC. Amino acids: CASSGTGRTQYF. The whole variable domain, remainder taken from reference TRBV14 and TRBJ2-5, is EAGVTQFPSHSVIEKGQTVTLRCDPISGHDNLYWYRRVMGKEIKFLLHFVKESKQDESGMPNNRFLAERTGGTYSTLKVQPAELEDSGVYFCASSGTGRTQYFGPGTRLLVL.

Concerning this clone itself: Within the sample, other DNA sequences also encode this same CDR3. The rearrangement joins TRBV2 to TRBJ1-1; a weak D match, TRBD1 (6 bases). Trimming removed 6 bases at V and 4 bases at J, with 9 bases between. Germline-derived CDR1 and CDR2 are SNHLY and FYNNEI. CDR3 length equals 12 residues. CDR3 sequence (DNA): TGTGCCAGCAGCACAGGGTTCACTGAAGCTTTCTTT. This sequence encodes CASSTGFTEAFF.

The gene calls are TRBV7-2 and TRBJ2-7; tentatively, D is TRBD2 (5 bases). Looked up from germline, CDR1 is SGHTA and CDR2 is FQGNSA. Trimming left V 1 base short and J 12 bases short, with 13 bases between. The CDR3 runs 12 residues. The CDR3 is CASSLVWGVLYF. The CDR3, as DNA: TGTGCCAGCAGCTTAGTGTGGGGAGTCTTGTACTTC.

The V call is TRBV11-2, the J call TRBJ1-1, with a tentative D call TRBD1 (5 bases). The CDR3 has 13 amino acids. Trimming stripped 5 bases from V and 1 base from J, with 8 bases between. Per the germline V gene, CDR1 is SGHAT and CDR2 is FQNNGV. This chain's CDR3 is CASSQQENTEAFF. In DNA, the CDR3 is TGTGCCAGCAGCCAACAGGAGAACACTGAAGCTTTCTTT. Drawing the rest from reference TRBV11-2 and TRBJ1-1, the complete variable domain is EAGVAQSPRYKIIEKRQSVAFWCNPISGHATLYWYQQILGQGPKLLIQFQNNGVVDDSQLPKDRFSAERLKGVDSTLKIQPAKLEDSAVYLCASSQQENTEAFFGQGTRLTVV.

This clone has just one count. This chain joins TRBV4-1 and TRBJ1-4; D is possibly TRBD1 (6 bases). V was pared by 3 bases and J by 7 bases, with 12 bases between. Germline CDR1 MGHRA, CDR2 YSYEKL. The length of the CDR3 is 14 residues. CDR3 DNA sequence: TGCGCCAGCAGCCAGCGACAGGATTTTGAAAAACTGTTTTTT. Protein: CASSQRQDFEKLFF.

The gene calls are TRBV4-1 and TRBJ2-3; 7 positions agree with TRBD2. CDR1 is MGHRA, CDR2 YSYEKL, per germline. J lost 6 bases, V lost 5 bases, and 5 bases had no gene match. CDR3 length equals 13 residues. The CDR3 coding sequence is TGCGCCAGCAGCTGGACTAGATCGGATACGCAGTATTTT. Encoded protein: CASSWTRSDTQYF.

V and J are TRBV4-1 and TRBJ2-7; a possible D gene is TRBD1 (5 bases). CDR1 is MGHRA and CDR2 is YSYEKL in the germline V gene. The CDR3 consists of 15 residues. Trimming cost V 0 bases and J 2 bases, with 11 bases left between them. The CDR3 DNA is TGCGCCAGCAGCCAAGATAGGGGCAGAGCCTACGAGCAGTACTTC. Translated, it gives CASSQDRGRAYEQYF.

The rearrangement links TRBV2 to TRBJ2-1; D perhaps matches TRBD2 (5 bases). Trimming removed 4 bases from V and 2 bases from J, with 9 bases in between. The CDR3 sequence is 14 residues long. Germline CDR1 is SNHLY and CDR2 is FYNNEI. DNA for the CDR3: TGTGCCAGCAGTGGCAGCGGCGCCTACAATGAGCAGTTCTTC. This codes for CASSGSGAYNEQFF.

The rearrangement links TRBV19 to TRBJ1-1; no clear D gene. The V gene lost 3 bases and the J gene lost 4 bases, with 15 bases spanning the gap. The germline V gene encodes CDR1 LNHDA and CDR2 SQIVND (reference sequence). This CDR3 region has 15 residues. The CDR3 DNA sequence: TGTGCCAGTAGTATTCGTTCGGTTTCGAGCACTGAAGCTTTCTTT. It encodes CASSIRSVSSTEAFF. The complete variable domain, with remaining parts taken from reference TRBV19 and TRBJ1-1, reads DGGITQSPKYLFRKEGQNVTLSCEQNLNHDAMYWYRQDPGQGLRLIYYSQIVNDFQKGDIAEGYSVSREKKESFPLTVTSAQKNPTAFYLCASSIRSVSSTEAFFGQGTRLTVV.

This sequence joins TRBV3-1 (or the pseudogene TRBV3-2) and TRBJ2-7, with TRBD1 matching 9 bases. The CDR3 covers 13 residues. Per germline, CDR1 LGHDT and CDR2 YNNKEL (reference sequence). After removal of 3 bases from V and 6 bases from J, the junction contained 3 bases not matched to a gene. The CDR3 spells CASSQGQGFEQYF. In nucleotides, the CDR3 is TGTGCCAGCAGCCAGGGACAGGGTTTCGAGCAGTACTTC.

This clone was seen a single time. This chain joins TRBV2 and TRBJ1-1, with D unclear. Germline assignment: CDR1 SNHLY and CDR2 FYNNEI. CDR3 size: 13 residues. Trimming shortened V by 9 bases and J by 5 bases, and 16 bases separated the two germline ends. In nucleotides, the CDR3 is TGTGCCAGTGGGCCATCGGGGAGGACTGAAGCTTTCTTT. It specifies CASGPSGRTEAFF. The complete variable domain, with remaining parts taken from reference TRBV2 and TRBJ1-1, reads EPEVTQTPSHQVTQMGQEVILRCVPISNHLYFYWYRQILGQKVEFLVSFYNNEISEKSEIFDDQFSVERPDGSNFTLKIRSTKLEDSAMYFCASGPSGRTEAFFGQGTRLTVV.

The V gene is TRBV6-6, the J gene TRBJ1-5; the D gene is possibly TRBD1 (5 bases). Germline loops: CDR1 MNHNY, CDR2 SVGAGI (reference sequence). V lost 7 bases and J 2 bases, leaving 12 bases between the germline ends. This CDR3 has 14 amino acids. The CDR3 DNA is TGTGCCAGCACCCAAGACAGACGCAATCAGCCCCAGCATTTT. Encoded protein: CASTQDRRNQPQHF.

The rearrangement joins TRBV7-2 to TRBJ2-1, with a weak D call TRBD2 (6 bases). Germline V lookup: CDR1 SGHTA, CDR2 FQGNSA. This CDR3 is 13 amino acids long. Trimming left V 1 base short and J 7 bases short, with 8 bases between. Here the CDR3 DNA reads TGTGCCAGCAGCTTAGTGGGGGGAAATGAGCAGTTCTTC. Amino acids: CASSLVGGNEQFF. Complete variable domain (other parts from reference TRBV7-2 and TRBJ2-1): GAGVSQSPSNKVTEKGKDVELRCDPISGHTALYWYRQSLGQGLEFLIYFQGNSAPDKSGLPSDRFSAERTGGSVSTLTIQRTQQEDSAVYLCASSLVGGNEQFFGPGTRLTVL.

The chain employs TRBV6-5 and TRBJ1-3; D ambiguous. Trimming cost V 9 bases and J 0 bases, with 12 bases left between them. The CDR3 is made up of 14 amino acids. Per germline, CDR1 MNHEY and CDR2 SVGAGI. The CDR3 nucleotides read TGTGCCAGTCACGGCGGCCTCTCTGGAAACACCATATATTTT. It codes for CASHGGLSGNTIYF.

Worth noting for this clone: Other nucleotide sequences in the sample specify the same CDR3. This chain joins TRBV6-5 and TRBJ2-7; maybe TRBD1 (5 bases). This CDR3 has 13 residues. Trimming stripped 0 bases from V and 3 bases from J, with 6 bases between. Per germline, CDR1 MNHEY and CDR2 SVGAGI. The CDR3 DNA reads as TGTGCCAGCAGTTACTCAACAGGCTACGAGCAGTACTTC. Encoded protein: CASSYSTGYEQYF.

About this clone itself: An end of the junction does not agree with germline; a read error may underlie this. The chain recombines TRBV19 with TRBJ2-5; 14 bases line up with TRBD2. From germline, CDR1 is LNHDA and CDR2 SQIVND (reference sequence). The CDR3 has 18 residues. As DNA, the CDR3 is TGTGCCAGTAGTAAAGAACCGGGACTAGCGGGGGCCCAAGGGACCCAGTACTTC. This codes for CASSKEPGLAGAQGTQYF.

V and J are TRBV5-5 and TRBJ1-1; D call uncertain. Germline V lookup: CDR1 SGHKS, CDR2 YYEKEE (reference sequence). V lost 1 base and J 0 bases, leaving 16 bases between the germline ends. The CDR3 has 17 residues. Here the CDR3 DNA reads TGTGCCAGCAGCTTGTCGGGAGGACTCAACATGAACACTGAAGCTTTCTTT. As protein: CASSLSGGLNMNTEAFF.

CDR3 coding DNA: TGTGCCAGCAGGGACAGGGACGACACCGGGGAGCTGTTTTTT. Its protein product is CASRDRDDTGELFF. V gene TRBV6-5 combines with J gene TRBJ2-2, with TRBD1 matching over 8 bases. The CDR3 spans 14 residues. V gave up 6 bases and J gave up 3 bases; unmatched junction bases: 3. Germline V CDR1 and CDR2: MNHEY, SVGAGI.